The clone carrying this TCR beta chain has a single count. Its antigen remains unidentified. The repertoire was sequenced with immunoSEQ multiplex PCR; TCRdb's copy has only in-frame clones and lacks some. The table includes 25,000 to 30,000 clones, just over 90% detected once. Germline assignment: CDR1 SGHRS and CDR2 YFSETQ. The V end lost 4 bases, the J end lost 6 bases, and 9 bases lay between the germline ends. The CDR3 has 12 amino acids. The sample originates from a study of T cell clonotyping in hematopoietic cell transplantation. Across the whole study: Recipients' pretransplant samples followed cytoreduction. Overall study findings and caveats: Graft donor and pretransplant recipient Inverse Simpson Index values predicted broader posttransplant TCR diversity.

Time point denoted: recipient sample about 28 days before transplant, after cytoreduction. This chain joins TRBV5-1 and TRBJ2-3; possible D gene TRBD1, 5 bases. The clonotype comes from a man aged 50-60 years with acute myeloid leukemia. Some clones in this sample may be carry-over from other donors' samples. This specimen consisted of peripheral blood mononuclear cells, obtained before stem cell transplant. The CDR3 reads CASSGATDTQYF. In DNA, the CDR3 is TGCGCCAGCAGCGGGGCGACGGATACGCAGTATTTT. Full variable domain (missing parts from reference TRBV5-1 and TRBJ2-3): KAGVTQTPRYLIKTRGQQVTLSCSPISGHRSVSWYQQTPGQGLQFLFEYFSETQRNKGNFPGRFSGRQFSNSRSEMNVSTLELGDSALYLCASSGATDTQYFGPGTRLTVL.